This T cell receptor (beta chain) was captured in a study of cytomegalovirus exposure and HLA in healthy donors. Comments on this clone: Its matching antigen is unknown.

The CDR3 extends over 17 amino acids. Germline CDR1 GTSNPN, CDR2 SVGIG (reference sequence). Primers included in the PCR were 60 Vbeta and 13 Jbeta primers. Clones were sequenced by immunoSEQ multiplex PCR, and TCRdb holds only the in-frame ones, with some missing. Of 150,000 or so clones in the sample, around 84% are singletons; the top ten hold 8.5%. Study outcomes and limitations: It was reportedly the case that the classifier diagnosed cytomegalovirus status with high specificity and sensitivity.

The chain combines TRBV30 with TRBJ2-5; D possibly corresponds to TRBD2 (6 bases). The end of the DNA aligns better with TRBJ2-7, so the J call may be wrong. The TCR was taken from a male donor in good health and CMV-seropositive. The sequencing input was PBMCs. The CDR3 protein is CAWRPAGRTRTIREQYF. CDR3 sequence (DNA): TGTGCCTGGAGGCCAGCGGGCCGCACACGGACAATCCGCGAGCAGTACTTC.